Ten or more counts support the clone carrying this TCR beta chain. This sample is part of a study of early T cells in non-severe SARS-CoV-2 infection. The germline V and J ends were trimmed by 4 bases and 4 bases, with 7 bases remaining between them. The CDR3 sequence is 11 residues long. The V gene's germline CDR1 is SQVTM and CDR2 ANQGSEA. One entry per CDR3 protein, called by TCRdb with MiXCR from the 5' RACE reads. The data contain about 69,000 distinct CDR3 sequences, roughly 8.7% of them singletons. This sequence joins TRBV29-1 and TRBJ2-5; D call uncertain. Sample: whole blood. This clonotype was sampled from an adult who was a healthcare worker with PCR-confirmed SARS-CoV-2 infection or an uninfected control (not recorded which). The CDR3 DNA is TGCAGCGTTGTCCTTGCAGAGACCCAGTACTTC. Encoded protein: CSVVLAETQYF.